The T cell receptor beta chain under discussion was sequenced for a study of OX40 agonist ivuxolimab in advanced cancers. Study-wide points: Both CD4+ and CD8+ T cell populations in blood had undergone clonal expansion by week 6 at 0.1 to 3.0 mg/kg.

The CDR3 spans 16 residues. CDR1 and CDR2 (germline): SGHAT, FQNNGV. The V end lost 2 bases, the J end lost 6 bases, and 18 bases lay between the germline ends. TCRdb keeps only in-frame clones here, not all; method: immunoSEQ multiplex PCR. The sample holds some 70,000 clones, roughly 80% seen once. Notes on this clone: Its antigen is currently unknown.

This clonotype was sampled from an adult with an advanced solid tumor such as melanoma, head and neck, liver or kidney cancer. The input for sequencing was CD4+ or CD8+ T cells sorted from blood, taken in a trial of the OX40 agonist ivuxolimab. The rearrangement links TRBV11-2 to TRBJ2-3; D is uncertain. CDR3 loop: CASSLPRVGVVDTQYF. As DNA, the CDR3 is TGTGCCAGCAGCTTACCCCGGGTTGGTGTGGTTGATACGCAGTATTTT.